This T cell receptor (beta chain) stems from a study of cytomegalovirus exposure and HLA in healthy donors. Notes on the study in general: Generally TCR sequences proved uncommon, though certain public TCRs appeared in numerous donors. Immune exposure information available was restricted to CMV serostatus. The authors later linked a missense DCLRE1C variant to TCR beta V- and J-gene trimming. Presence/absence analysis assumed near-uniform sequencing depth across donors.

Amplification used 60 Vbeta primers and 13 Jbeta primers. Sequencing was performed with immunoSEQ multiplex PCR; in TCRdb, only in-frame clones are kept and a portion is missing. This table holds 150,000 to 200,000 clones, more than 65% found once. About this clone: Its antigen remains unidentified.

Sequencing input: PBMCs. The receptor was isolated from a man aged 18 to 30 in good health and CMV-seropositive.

The CDR3 sequence: CASTAGGTGENEQFF. CDR3 nucleotide sequence: TGTGCCAGCACTGCGGGGGGCACAGGGGAGAATGAGCAGTTCTTC. The chain uses TRBV6-4 and TRBJ2-1; the D gene is possibly TRBD2 (8 bases). The V and J ends lost 7 bases and 7 bases respectively, with 20 bases between them. The germline gives CDR1 MRHNA, CDR2 SNTAGT. This CDR3 has 15 amino acids.